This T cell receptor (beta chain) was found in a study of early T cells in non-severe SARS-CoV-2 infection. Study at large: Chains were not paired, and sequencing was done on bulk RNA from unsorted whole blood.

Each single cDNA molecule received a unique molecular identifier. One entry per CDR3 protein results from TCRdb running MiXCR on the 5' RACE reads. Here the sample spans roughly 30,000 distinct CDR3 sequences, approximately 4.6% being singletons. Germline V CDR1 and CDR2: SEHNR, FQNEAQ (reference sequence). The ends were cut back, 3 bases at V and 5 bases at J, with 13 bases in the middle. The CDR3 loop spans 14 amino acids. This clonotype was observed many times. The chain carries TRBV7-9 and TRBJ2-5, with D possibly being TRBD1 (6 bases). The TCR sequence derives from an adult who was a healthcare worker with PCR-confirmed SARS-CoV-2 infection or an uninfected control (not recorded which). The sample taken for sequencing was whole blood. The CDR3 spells CASSLTGTGETQYF. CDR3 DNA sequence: TGTGCCAGCAGCTTGACAGGAACCGGGGAGACCCAGTACTTC.